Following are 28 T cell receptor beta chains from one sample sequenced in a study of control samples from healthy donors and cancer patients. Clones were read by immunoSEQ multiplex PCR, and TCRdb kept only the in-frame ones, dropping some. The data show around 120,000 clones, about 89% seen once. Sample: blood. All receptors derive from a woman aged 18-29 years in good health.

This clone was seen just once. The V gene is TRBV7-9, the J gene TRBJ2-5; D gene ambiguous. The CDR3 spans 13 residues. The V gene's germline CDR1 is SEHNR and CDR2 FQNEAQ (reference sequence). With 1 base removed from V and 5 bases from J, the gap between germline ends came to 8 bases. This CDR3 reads CASSLDSLETQYF. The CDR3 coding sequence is TGTGCCAGCAGCTTAGACTCCCTGGAGACCCAGTACTTC. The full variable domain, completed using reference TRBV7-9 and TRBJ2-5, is DTGVSQNPRHKITKRGQNVTFRCDPISEHNRLYWYRQTLGQGPEFLTYFQNEAQLEKSRLLSDRFSAERPKGSFSTLEIQRTEQGDSAMYLCASSLDSLETQYFGPGTRLLVL.

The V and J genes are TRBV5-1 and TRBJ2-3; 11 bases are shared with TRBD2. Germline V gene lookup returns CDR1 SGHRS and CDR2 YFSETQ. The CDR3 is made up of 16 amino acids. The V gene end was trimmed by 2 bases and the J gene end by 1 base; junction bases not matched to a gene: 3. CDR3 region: CASSFSLAGGTDTQYF. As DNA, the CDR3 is TGCGCCAGCAGCTTTTCACTAGCGGGGGGCACAGATACGCAGTATTTT.

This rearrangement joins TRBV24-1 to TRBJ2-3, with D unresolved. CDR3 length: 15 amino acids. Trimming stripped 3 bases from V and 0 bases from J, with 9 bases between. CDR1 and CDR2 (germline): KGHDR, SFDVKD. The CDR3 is CATSDPRGSTDTQYF. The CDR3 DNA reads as TGTGCCACCAGTGATCCCCGCGGAAGCACAGATACGCAGTATTTT.

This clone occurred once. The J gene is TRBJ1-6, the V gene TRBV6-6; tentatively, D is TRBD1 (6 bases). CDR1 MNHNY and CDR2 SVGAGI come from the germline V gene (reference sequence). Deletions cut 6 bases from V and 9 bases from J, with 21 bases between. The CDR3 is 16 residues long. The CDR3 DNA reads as TGTGCCAGCAGCCCAGGCCCCGGGACAAAACGTTCACCCCTCCACTTT. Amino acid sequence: CASSPGPGTKRSPLHF.

The CDR3 loop reads CASSSPPTANYGYTF. CDR3 in DNA: TGTGCCAGCAGCTCTCCCCCGACAGCTAACTATGGCTACACCTTC. The V and J genes are TRBV3-1 (or the pseudogene TRBV3-2) and TRBJ1-2; D possibly corresponds to TRBD1 (5 bases). The V end was cut by 5 bases, the J end by 0 bases, with 13 bases between. Looked up from germline, CDR1 is LGHDT and CDR2 is YNNKEL (reference sequence). The CDR3 loop spans 15 amino acids.

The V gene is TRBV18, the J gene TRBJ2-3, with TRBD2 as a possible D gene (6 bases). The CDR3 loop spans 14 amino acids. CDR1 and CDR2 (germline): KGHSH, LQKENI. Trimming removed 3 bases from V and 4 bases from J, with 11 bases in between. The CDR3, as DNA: TGTGCCAGCTCACCCCCGGGAGCAGCAGATACGCAGTATTTT. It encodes CASSPPGAADTQYF. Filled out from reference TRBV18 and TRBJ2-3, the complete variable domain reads NAGVMQNPRHLVRRRGQEARLRCSPMKGHSHVYWYRQLPEEGLKFMVYLQKENIIDESGMPKERFSAEFPKEGPSILRIQQVVRGDSAAYFCASSPPGAADTQYFGPGTRLTVL.

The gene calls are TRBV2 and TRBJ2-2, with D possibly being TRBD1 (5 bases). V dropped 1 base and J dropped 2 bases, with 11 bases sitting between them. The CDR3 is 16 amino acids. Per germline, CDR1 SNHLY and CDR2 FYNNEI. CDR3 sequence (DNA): TGTGCCAGCAGTGAAGACCACAGGAGAAACACCGGGGAGCTGTTTTTT. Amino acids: CASSEDHRRNTGELFF.

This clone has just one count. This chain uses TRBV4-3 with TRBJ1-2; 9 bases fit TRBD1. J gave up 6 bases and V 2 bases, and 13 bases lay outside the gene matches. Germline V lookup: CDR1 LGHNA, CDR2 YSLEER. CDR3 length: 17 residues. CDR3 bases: TGCGCCAGCAGCCAACATCCTCATCCGGGACAGGGTAATGGCTACACCTTC. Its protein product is CASSQHPHPGQGNGYTF.

DNA of the CDR3: TGTGCCTTAGATTTGAGCTCCTACAATGAGCAGTTCTTC. Translated: CALDLSSYNEQFF. The chain combines TRBV7-9 with TRBJ2-1; D call uncertain. CDR3 size: 13 residues. The germline gives CDR1 SEHNR, CDR2 FQNEAQ (reference sequence). V shed 11 bases and J shed 0 bases, with 11 bases lying between them.

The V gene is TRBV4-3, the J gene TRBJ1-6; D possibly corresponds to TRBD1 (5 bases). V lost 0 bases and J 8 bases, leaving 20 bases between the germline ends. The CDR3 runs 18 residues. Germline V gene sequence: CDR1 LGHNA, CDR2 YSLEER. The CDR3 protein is CASSQDWVRGTLHSPLHF. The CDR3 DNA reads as TGCGCCAGCAGCCAAGATTGGGTAAGGGGTACTCTCCATTCACCCCTCCACTTT.

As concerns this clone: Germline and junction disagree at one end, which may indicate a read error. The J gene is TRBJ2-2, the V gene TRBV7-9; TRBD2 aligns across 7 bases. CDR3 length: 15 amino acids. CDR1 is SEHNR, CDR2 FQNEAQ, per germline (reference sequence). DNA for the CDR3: TGTGCCAGCAGATTAGCGGGCTTGAACACCGGGGAGCTGTTTTTT. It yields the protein CASRLAGLNTGELFF.

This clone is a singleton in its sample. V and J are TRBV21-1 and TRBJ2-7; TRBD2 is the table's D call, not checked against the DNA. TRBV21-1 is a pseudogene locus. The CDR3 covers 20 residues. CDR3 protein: CASSKEGRGILSPLPYEQYF. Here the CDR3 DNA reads TGTGCCAGCAGCAAAGAGGGTCGAGGGATCTTAAGCCCCCTTCCCTACGAGCAGTACTTC.

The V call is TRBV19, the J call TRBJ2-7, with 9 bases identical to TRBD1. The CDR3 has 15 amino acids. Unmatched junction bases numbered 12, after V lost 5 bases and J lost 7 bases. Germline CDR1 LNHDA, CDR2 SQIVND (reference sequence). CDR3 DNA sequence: TGTGCCAGTAGTCCACCGGGACAGGGTTTCGAGGAGCAGTACTTC. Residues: CASSPPGQGFEEQYF. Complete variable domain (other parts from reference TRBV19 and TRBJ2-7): DGGITQSPKYLFRKEGQNVTLSCEQNLNHDAMYWYRQDPGQGLRLIYYSQIVNDFQKGDIAEGYSVSREKKESFPLTVTSAQKNPTAFYLCASSPPGQGFEEQYFGPGTRLTVT.

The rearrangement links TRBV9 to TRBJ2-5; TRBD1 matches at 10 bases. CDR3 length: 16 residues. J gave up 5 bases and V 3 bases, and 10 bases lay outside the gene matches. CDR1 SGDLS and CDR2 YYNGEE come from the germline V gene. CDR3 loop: CASSADPGQGSETQYF. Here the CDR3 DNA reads TGTGCCAGCAGCGCAGACCCGGGACAGGGGTCGGAGACCCAGTACTTC.

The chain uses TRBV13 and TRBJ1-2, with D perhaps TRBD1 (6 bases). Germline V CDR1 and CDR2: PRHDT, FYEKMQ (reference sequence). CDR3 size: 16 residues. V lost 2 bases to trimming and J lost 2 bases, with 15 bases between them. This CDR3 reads CASSLQRSGVNYGYTF. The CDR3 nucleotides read TGTGCCAGCAGCTTACAGAGGTCAGGGGTAAACTATGGCTACACCTTC. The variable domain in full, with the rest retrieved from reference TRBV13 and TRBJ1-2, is AAGVIQSPRHLIKEKRETATLKCYPIPRHDTVYWYQQGPGQDPQFLISFYEKMQSDKGSIPDRFSAQQFSDYHSELNMSSLELGDSALYFCASSLQRSGVNYGYTFGSGTRLTVV.

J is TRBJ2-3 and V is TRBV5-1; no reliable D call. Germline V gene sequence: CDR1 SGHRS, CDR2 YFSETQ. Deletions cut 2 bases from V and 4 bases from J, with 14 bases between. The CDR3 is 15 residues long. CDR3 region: CASSFSIAAPDTQYF. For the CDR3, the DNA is TGCGCCAGCAGCTTTTCTATTGCTGCCCCAGATACGCAGTATTTT.

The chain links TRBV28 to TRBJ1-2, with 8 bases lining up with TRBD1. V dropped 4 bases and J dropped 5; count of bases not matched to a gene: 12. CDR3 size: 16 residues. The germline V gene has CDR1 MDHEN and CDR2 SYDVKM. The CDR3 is CASSSQGQGGLYGYTF. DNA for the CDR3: TGTGCCAGCAGTTCACAAGGACAGGGAGGATTGTATGGCTACACCTTC.

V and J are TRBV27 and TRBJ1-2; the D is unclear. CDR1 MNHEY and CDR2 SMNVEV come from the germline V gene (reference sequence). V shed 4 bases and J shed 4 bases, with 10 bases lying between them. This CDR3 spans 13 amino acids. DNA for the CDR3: TGTGCCAGCAGTTCCCTTGGGCTCTATGGCTACACCTTC. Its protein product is CASSSLGLYGYTF.

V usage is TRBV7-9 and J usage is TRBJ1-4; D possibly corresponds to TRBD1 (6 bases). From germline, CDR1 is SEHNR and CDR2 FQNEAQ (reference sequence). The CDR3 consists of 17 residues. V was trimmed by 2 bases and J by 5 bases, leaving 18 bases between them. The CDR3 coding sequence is TGTGCCAGCAGCTTAACCAGCCCTACAGGACAGAATGAAAAACTGTTTTTT. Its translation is CASSLTSPTGQNEKLFF.

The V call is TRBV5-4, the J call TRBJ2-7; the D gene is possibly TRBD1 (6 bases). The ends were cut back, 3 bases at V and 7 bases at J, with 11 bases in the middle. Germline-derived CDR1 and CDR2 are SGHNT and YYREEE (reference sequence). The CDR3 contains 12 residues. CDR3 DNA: TGTGCCAGCAGCTCCTACGACAGGGAGCAGTACTTC. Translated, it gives CASSSYDREQYF.

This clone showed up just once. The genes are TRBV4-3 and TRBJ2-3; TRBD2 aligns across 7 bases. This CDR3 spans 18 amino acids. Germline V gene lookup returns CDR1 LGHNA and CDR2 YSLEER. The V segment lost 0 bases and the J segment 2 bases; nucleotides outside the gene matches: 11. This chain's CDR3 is CASSQDGGGTAPTDTQYF. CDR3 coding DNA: TGCGCCAGCAGCCAAGATGGGGGGGGGACCGCCCCCACAGATACGCAGTATTTT.

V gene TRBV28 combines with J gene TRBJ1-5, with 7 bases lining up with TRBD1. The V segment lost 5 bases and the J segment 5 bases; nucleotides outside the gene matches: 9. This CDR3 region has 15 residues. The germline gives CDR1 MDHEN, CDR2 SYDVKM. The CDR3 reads CASSPPDRRYQPQHF. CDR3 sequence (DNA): TGTGCCAGCAGTCCCCCGGACAGGCGATATCAGCCCCAGCATTTT.

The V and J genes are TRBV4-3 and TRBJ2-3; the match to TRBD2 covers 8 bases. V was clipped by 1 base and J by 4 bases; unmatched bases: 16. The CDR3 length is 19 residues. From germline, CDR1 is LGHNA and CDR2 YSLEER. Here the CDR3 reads CASSQAFDYVGGRPDTQYF. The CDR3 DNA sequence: TGCGCCAGCAGCCAAGCGTTTGACTACGTGGGCGGGAGGCCAGATACGCAGTATTTT.

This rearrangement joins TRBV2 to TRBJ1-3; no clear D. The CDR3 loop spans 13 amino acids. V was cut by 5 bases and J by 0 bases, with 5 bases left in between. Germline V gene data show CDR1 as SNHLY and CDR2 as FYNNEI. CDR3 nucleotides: TGTGCCAGCAGTTGGAGCTCTGGAAACACCATATATTTT. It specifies CASSWSSGNTIYF.

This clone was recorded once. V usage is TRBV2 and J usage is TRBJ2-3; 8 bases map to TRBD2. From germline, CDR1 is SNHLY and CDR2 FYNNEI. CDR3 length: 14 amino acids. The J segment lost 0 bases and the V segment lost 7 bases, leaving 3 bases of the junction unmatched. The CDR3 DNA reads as TGTGCCAGCACCCCGGGGGGGAGCACAGATACGCAGTATTTT. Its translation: CASTPGGSTDTQYF.

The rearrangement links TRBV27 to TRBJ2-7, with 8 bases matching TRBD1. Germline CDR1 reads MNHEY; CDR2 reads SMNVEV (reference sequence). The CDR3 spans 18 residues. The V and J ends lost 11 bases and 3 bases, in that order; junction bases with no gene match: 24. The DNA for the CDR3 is TGTGCCCGGGGGAGGACAGGGTCTATGGATGTAGGGTACTACGAGCAGTACTTC. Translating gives CARGRTGSMDVGYYEQYF.

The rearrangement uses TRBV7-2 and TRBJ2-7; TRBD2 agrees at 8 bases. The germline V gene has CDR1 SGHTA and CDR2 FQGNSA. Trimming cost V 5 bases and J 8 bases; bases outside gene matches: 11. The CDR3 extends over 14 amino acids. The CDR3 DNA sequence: TGTGCCAGCAGCGGCGGGGTAGCGGGAAATAAGCAGTACTTC. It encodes CASSGGVAGNKQYF.

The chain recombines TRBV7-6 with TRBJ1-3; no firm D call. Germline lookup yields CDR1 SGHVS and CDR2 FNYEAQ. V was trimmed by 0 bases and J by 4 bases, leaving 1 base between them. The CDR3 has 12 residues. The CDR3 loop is CASSLAGNTIYF. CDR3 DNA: TGTGCCAGCAGCTTAGCGGGAAACACCATATATTTT.